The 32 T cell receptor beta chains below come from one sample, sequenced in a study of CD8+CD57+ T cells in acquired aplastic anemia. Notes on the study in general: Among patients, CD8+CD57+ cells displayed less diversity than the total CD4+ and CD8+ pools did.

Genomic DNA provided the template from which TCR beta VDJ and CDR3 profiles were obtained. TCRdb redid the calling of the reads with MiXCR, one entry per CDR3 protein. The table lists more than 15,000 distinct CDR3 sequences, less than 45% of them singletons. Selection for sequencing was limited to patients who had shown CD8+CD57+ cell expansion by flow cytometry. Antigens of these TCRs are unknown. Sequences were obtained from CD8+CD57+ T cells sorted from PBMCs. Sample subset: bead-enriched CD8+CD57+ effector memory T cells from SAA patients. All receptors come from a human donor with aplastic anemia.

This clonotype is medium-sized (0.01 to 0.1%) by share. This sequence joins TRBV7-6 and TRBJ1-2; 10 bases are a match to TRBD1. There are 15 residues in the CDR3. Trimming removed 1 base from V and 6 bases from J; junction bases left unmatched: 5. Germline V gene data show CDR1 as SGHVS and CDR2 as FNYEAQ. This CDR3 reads CASSLEETGGNGYTF. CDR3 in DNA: TGTGCCAGCAGCTTAGAGGAGACAGGGGGCAATGGCTACACCTTC.

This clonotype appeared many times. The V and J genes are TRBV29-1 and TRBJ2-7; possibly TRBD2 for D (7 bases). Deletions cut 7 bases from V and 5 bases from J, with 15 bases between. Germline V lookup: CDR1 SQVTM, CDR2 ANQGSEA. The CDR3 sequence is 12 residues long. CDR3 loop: CSGREGVDEQYF. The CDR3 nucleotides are TGCAGCGGGAGGGAGGGGGTCGACGAGCAGTACTTC.

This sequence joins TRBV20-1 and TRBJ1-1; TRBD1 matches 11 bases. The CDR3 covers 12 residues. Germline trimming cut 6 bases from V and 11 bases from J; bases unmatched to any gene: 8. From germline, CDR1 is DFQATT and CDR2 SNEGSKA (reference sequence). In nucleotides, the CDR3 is TGCAGTGCCAGAAGGACAGGGGGCGACGCTTTCTTT. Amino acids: CSARRTGGDAFF.

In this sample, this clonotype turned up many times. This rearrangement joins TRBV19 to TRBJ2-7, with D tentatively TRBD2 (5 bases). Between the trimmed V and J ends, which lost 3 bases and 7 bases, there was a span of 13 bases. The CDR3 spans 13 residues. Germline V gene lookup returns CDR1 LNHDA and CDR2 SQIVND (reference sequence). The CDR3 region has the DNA TGTGCCAGTAGTATCGGCAATTCGGGGGAGCAGTACTTC. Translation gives CASSIGNSGEQYF.

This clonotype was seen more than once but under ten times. CDR3 nucleotide sequence: TGTGCCACCCAGGGGAAAGACTGGGACAGTGGAATTTCACCCCTCCACTTT. It translates to CATQGKDWDSGISPLHF. The chain is built from TRBV10-3 and TRBJ1-6; 7 bases are shared with TRBD1. J gave up 9 bases and V 10 bases, and 21 bases lay outside the gene matches. Per germline, CDR1 ENHRY and CDR2 SYGVKD. The CDR3 runs 17 residues.

The CDR3 DNA reads TGTGCCAGCAGTGACATCAGGGGAGGCGAGCAGTACGTC. Translation gives CASSDIRGGEQYV. The chain recombines TRBV2 with TRBJ2-7; TRBD1 or TRBD2 may be the D gene (6 bases each). The CDR3 covers 13 residues. V gave up 3 bases and J gave up 6 bases, with 12 bases separating them. Per the germline V gene, CDR1 is SNHLY and CDR2 is FYNNEI.

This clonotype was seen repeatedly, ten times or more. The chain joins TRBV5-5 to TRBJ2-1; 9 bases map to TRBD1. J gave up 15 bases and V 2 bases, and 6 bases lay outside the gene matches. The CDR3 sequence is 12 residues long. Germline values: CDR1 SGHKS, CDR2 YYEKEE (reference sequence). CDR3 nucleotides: TGTGCCAGCAGCTTTCCGGGACAGGGACTGTTCTTC. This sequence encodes CASSFPGQGLFF.

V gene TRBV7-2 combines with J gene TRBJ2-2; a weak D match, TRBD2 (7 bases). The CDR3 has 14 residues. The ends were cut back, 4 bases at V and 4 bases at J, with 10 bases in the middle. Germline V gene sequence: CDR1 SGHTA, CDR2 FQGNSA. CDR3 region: CASSWRGPTGELFF. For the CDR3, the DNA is TGTGCCAGCAGCTGGCGGGGGCCCACCGGGGAGCTGTTTTTT. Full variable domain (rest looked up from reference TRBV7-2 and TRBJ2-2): GAGVSQSPSNKVTEKGKDVELRCDPISGHTALYWYRQSLGQGLEFLIYFQGNSAPDKSGLPSDRFSAERTGGSVSTLTIQRTQQEDSAVYLCASSWRGPTGELFFGEGSRLTVL.

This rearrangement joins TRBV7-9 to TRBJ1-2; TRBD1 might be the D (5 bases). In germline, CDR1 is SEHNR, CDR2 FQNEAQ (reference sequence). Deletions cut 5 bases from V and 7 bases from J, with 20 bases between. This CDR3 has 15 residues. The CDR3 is CASSLDRGALGGYTF. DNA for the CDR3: TGTGCCAGCAGCCTCGACAGAGGGGCCCTCGGTGGCTACACCTTC.

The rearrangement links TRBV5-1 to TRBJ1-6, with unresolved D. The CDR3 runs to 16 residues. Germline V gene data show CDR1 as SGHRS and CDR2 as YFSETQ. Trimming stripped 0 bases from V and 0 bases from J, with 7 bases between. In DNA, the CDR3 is TGCGCCAGCAGCTTGGAACAGAGCTCCTATAATTCACCCCTCCACTTT. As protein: CASSLEQSSYNSPLHF.

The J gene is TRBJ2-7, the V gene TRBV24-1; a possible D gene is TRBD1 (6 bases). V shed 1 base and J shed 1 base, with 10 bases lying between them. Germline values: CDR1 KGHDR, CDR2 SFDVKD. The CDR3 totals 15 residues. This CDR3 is CATSDFKQGSYEQYF. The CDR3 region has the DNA TGTGCCACCAGTGATTTCAAGCAGGGGTCCTACGAGCAGTACTTC.

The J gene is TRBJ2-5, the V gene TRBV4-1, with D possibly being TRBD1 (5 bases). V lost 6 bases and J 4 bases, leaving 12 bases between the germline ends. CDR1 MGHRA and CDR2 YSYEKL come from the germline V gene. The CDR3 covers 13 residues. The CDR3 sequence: CASSFRVGETQYF. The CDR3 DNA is TGCGCCAGCAGTTTCAGGGTTGGAGAGACCCAGTACTTC.

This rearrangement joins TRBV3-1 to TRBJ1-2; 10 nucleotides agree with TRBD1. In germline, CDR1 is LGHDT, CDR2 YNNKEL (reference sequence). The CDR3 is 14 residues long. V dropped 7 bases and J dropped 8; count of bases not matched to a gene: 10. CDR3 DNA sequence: TGTGCCAGCAACCTTCTCCCGGGACAGGGGGGCTACACCTTC. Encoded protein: CASNLLPGQGGYTF.

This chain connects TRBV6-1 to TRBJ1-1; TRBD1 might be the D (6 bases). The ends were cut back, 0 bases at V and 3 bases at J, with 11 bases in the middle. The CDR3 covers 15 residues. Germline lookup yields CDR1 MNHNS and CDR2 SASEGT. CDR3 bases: TGTGCCAGCAGTGAAGCCACAGGGAAGTACACTGAAGCTTTCTTT. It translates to CASSEATGKYTEAFF.

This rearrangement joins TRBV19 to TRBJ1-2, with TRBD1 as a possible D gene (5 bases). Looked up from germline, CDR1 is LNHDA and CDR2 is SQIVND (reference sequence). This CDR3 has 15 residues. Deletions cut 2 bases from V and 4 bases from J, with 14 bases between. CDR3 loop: CASSISGRAGYGYTF. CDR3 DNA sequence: TGTGCCAGTAGTATATCGGGCAGGGCTGGCTATGGCTACACCTTC.

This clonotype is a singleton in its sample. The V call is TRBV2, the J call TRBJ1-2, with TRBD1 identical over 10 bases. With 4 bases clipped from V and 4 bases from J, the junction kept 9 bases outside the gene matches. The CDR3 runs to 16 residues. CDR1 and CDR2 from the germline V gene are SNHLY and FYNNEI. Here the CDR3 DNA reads TGTGCCAGCAGTGGCCGGGGGGACAGGGGCTTCTATGGCTACACCTTC. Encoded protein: CASSGRGDRGFYGYTF.

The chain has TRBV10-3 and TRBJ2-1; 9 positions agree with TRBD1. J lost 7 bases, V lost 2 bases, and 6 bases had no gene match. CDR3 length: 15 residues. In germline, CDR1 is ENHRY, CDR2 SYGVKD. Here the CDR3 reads CAISEVRDRENEQFF. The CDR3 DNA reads TGTGCCATCAGTGAGGTGAGGGACAGGGAAAATGAGCAGTTCTTC.

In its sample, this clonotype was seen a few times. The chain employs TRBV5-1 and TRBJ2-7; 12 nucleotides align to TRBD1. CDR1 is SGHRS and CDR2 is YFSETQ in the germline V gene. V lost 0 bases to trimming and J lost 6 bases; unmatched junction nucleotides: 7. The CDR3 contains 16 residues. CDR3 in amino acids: CASSLAFKGQGAEQYF. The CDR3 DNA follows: TGCGCCAGCAGCTTGGCTTTCAAGGGACAGGGGGCCGAGCAGTACTTC.

The CDR3 nucleotides read TGCGCCAGCAGCTTGGAGGCAGGGAGCTACGAGCAGTACGTC. This codes for CASSLEAGSYEQYV. The chain links TRBV5-1 to TRBJ2-7; D is tentatively TRBD1 or TRBD2 (5 bases each). Germline V gene sequence: CDR1 SGHRS, CDR2 YFSETQ. The V end was cut by 0 bases, the J end by 3 bases, with 10 bases between. This CDR3 spans 14 amino acids.

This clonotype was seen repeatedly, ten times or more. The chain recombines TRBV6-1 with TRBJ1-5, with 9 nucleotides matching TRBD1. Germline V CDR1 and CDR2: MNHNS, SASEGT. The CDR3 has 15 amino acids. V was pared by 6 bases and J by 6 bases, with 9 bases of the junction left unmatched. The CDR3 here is CASSDTGTGSQPQHF. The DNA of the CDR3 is TGTGCCAGCAGCGATACCGGGACAGGGAGTCAGCCCCAGCATTTT.

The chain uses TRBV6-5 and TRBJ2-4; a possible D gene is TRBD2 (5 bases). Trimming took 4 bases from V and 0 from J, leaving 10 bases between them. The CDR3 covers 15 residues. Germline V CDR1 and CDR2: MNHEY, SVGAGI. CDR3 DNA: TGTGCCAGCAGTTTGAGGGAAGCAGCCAAAAACATTCAGTACTTC. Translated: CASSLREAAKNIQYF.

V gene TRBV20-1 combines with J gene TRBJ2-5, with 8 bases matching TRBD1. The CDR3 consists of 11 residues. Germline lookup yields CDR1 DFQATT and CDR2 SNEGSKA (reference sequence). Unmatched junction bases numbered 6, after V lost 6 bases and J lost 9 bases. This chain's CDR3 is CSAQGALAQYF. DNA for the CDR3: TGCAGTGCCCAGGGGGCTTTGGCCCAGTACTTC.

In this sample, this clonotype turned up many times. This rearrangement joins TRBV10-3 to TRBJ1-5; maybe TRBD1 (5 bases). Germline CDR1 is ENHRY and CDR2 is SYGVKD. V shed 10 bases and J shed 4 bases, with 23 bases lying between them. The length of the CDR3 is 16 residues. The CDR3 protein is CATKKGDSDYNQPQHF. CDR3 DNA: TGTGCCACCAAAAAAGGGGACTCTGATTATAATCAGCCCCAGCATTTT.

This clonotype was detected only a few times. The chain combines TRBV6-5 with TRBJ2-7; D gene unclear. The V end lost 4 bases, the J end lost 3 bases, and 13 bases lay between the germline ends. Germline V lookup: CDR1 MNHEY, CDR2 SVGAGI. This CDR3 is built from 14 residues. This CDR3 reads CASSCSAGFYEQYF. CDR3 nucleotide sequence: TGTGCCAGCAGTTGCTCCGCAGGCTTCTACGAGCAGTACTTC.

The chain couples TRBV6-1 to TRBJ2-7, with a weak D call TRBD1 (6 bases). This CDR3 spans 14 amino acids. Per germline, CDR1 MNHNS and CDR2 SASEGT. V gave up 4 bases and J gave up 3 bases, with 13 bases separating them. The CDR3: CASSGGGLLYEQYF. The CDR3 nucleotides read TGTGCCAGCAGTGGAGGGGGTCTACTCTACGAGCAGTACTTC.

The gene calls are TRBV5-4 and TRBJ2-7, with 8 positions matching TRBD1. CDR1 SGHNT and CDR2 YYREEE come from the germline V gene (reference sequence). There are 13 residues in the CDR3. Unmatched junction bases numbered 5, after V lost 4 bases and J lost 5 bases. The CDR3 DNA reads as TGTGCCAGCAGCCCAGACAGGGGAAACGAGCAGTACTTC. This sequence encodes CASSPDRGNEQYF.

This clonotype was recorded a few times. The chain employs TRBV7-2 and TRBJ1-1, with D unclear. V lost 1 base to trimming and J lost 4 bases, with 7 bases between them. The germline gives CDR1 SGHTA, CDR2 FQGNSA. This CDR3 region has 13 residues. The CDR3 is CASSLDGVTEAFF. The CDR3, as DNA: TGTGCCAGCAGCTTAGACGGGGTCACTGAAGCTTTCTTT.

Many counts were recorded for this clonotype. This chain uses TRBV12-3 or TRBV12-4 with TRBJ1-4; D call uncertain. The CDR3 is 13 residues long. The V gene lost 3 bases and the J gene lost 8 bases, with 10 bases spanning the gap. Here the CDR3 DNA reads TGTGCCAGCAGTTTCCCGGGAGAGGAAAAACTGTTTTTT. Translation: CASSFPGEEKLFF.

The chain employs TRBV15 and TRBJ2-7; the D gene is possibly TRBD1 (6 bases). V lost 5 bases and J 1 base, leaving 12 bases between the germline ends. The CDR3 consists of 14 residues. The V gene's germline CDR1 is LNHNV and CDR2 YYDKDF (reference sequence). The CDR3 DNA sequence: TGTGCCACCAGCGACCGGACAGCTTCCTACGAGCAGTACTTC. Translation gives CATSDRTASYEQYF.

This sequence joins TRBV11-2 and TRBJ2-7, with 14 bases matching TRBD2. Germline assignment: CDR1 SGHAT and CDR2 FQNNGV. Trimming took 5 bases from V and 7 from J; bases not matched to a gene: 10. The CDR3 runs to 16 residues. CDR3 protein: CASSMRGLAGAGEQYF. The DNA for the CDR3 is TGTGCCAGCAGCATGAGGGGACTAGCGGGAGCGGGTGAGCAGTACTTC.

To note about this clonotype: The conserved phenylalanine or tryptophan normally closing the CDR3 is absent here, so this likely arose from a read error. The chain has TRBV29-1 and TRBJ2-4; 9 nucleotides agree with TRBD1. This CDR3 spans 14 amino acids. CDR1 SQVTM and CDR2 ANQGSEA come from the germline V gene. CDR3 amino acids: CGVDFGTGSLGQYS. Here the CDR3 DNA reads TGCGGCGTTGACTTTGGGACAGGGAGTTTGGGTCAGTACTCC.

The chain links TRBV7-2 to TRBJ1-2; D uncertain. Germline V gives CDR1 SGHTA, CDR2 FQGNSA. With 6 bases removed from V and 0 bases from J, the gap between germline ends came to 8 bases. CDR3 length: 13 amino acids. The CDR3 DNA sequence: TGTGCCAGCAGAGACGGAGCTAACTATGGCTACACCTTC. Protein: CASRDGANYGYTF.